The rows below give T cell receptor beta chains drawn from one sample of a study of blood T cell repertoires in COVID-19. Profiling relied on immunoSEQ multiplex PCR, and the TCRdb table lists in-frame clones only, not all of them. In the table there are roughly 52,000 clones, roughly 86% of which are singletons. The sample comprised peripheral blood. These receptors all come from a man aged 40-49 years with COVID-19, enrolled during active disease. Each CDR3 is given with its conserved first and last residue. The order of the fields is J gene, D gene, V gene, clone size, CDR3 protein, CDR3 DNA. D genes are given only for firm matches. Part of the rows lack a size; the others show once, few, many or a class for expanded clones.

TRBJ2-3 | TRBD2 | TRBV5-1 | - | CASSLAAGGPDTQYF | TGCGCCAGCAGCTTGGCGGCGGGGGGTCCAGATACGCAGTATTTT
TRBJ2-7 | - | TRBV21-1 | once | CASSTRWGQGIGKQYF | -
TRBJ1-2 | - | TRBV6-1 | - | CASSEGLNYGYTF | TGTGCCAGCAGTGAAGGACTTAACTATGGCTACACCTTC
TRBJ1-2 | TRBD1 | TRBV28 | - | CASSHRGPSYGYTF | TGTGCCAGCAGCCACAGGGGTCCTAGCTATGGCTACACCTTC
TRBJ1-5 | - | TRBV3-1/TRBV3-2 | few | CASSQGQGNQPQHF | TGTGCCAGCAGCCAAGGACAGGGCAATCAGCCCCAGCATTTT
TRBJ2-7 | TRBD1 | TRBV28 | - | CASSLGDRAFYEQYF | TGTGCCAGCAGTTTGGGGGACAGGGCTTTCTACGAGCAGTACTTC
TRBJ1-2 | TRBD1 | TRBV28 | - | CASSFKGADYGYTF | TGTGCCAGCAGTTTTAAGGGGGCAGACTATGGCTACACCTTC
TRBJ2-7 | TRBD2 | TRBV5-4 | - | CASSPGGVGYEQYF | TGTGCCAGCAGCCCCGGGGGGGTAGGGTACGAGCAGTACTTC
TRBJ1-1 | TRBD1 | TRBV5-5 | - | CASRPSPEQGPGEAFF | TGTGCCAGCAGACCTTCGCCGGAACAGGGGCCTGGTGAAGCTTTCTTT
TRBJ1-1 | - | TRBV5-1 | - | CASSFNGHQNTEAFF | TGCGCCAGCAGCTTCAATGGACACCAGAACACTGAAGCTTTCTTT
TRBJ2-7 | TRBD2 | TRBV10-3 | - | CAIRASGGIEQYF | TGTGCCATCAGGGCTAGCGGGGGCATCGAGCAGTACTTC
TRBJ2-1 | TRBD2 | TRBV27 | - | CASGLAAANEQFF | TGTGCCAGCGGACTAGCGGCCGCCAATGAGCAGTTCTTC
TRBJ1-2 | - | TRBV2 | - | CASSALRVEGYTF | TGTGCCAGCAGTGCCCTACGGGTGGAGGGCTACACCTTC
TRBJ1-5 | - | TRBV28 | once | CASSSGDSNQPQHF | TGTGCCAGCAGTTCAGGGGATAGCAATCAGCCCCAGCATTTT
TRBJ2-7 | TRBD2 | TRBV19 | - | CASRVSGGDYEQYF | TGTGCCAGTAGGGTTAGCGGGGGGGACTACGAGCAGTACTTC
TRBJ2-7 | - | TRBV11-3 | once | CASSLENQGGYEQYF | TGTGCCAGCAGCTTAGAAAACCAGGGCGGCTACGAGCAGTACTTC
TRBJ2-2 | - | TRBV11-3 | - | CASKTETNTGELFF | TGTGCCAGCAAGACAGAGACCAACACCGGGGAGCTGTTTTTT
TRBJ2-3 | TRBD1 | TRBV6-1 | - | CASSEWTGVTDTQYF | TGTGCCAGCAGTGAGTGGACAGGCGTCACAGATACGCAGTATTTT
TRBJ2-1 | - | TRBV20-1 | - | CSASLTYNEQFF | TGCAGTGCTAGTCTTACCTACAATGAGCAGTTCTTC
TRBJ1-5 | TRBD1 | TRBV30 | - | CAWSVRTGRYQPQHF | TGTGCCTGGAGTGTAAGGACAGGTAGATATCAGCCCCAGCATTTT
TRBJ1-5 | - | TRBV7-9 | - | CASSSARAGDQPQHF | TGTGCCAGCAGCTCAGCGCGGGCCGGTGATCAGCCCCAGCATTTT
TRBJ1-6 | TRBD1 | TRBV28 | - | CASRGQGAGSPLHF | TGTGCCAGCAGGGGACAGGGGGCTGGATCACCCCTCCACTTT
TRBJ1-3 | TRBD1 | TRBV30 | - | CACPGGTSGNTIYF | TGTGCCTGCCCAGGGGGAACCTCTGGAAACACCATATATTTT
TRBJ2-3 | - | TRBV5-1 | - | CASSPMRGTQYF | TGCGCCAGCAGCCCGATGCGGGGTACGCAGTATTTT
TRBJ2-1 | TRBD2 | TRBV5-1 | - | CASRLAGYNEQFF | TGCGCCAGCAGATTAGCGGGGTACAATGAGCAGTTCTTC
TRBJ2-2 | TRBD2 | TRBV9 | - | CASSVLTGDGGTGELFF | TGTGCCAGCAGCGTACTCACGGGAGACGGGGGGACCGGGGAGCTGTTTTTT
TRBJ2-5 | TRBD2 | TRBV11-2 | - | CASSRSGRGAQETQYF | TGTGCCAGCAGTCGGAGCGGGAGAGGGGCCCAAGAGACCCAGTACTTC
TRBJ2-1 | TRBD2 | TRBV5-1 | once | CASSLLTSGGDEQFF | TGCGCCAGCAGCTTGTTAACTAGCGGGGGTGATGAGCAGTTCTTC
TRBJ2-7 | TRBD1 | TRBV19 | - | CASSMKYGGQVFYEQYF | TGTGCCAGTAGTATGAAATACGGGGGACAGGTTTTCTACGAGCAGTACTTC
TRBJ2-5 | TRBD1 | TRBV24-1 | - | CATSSYRGQETQYF | TGTGCCACCAGTTCTTACAGGGGGCAAGAGACCCAGTACTTC
TRBJ2-1 | - | TRBV29-1 | - | CSVGNNEQFF | TGCAGCGTCGGTAACAATGAGCAGTTCTTC
TRBJ1-2 | TRBD1 | TRBV6-2/TRBV6-3 | - | CASGLGTGYGYTF | TGTGCCAGCGGCCTTGGGACAGGCTATGGCTACACCTTC
TRBJ1-4 | - | TRBV7-2 | - | CASSFSREKLFF | TGTGCCAGCAGCTTTTCTAGAGAAAAACTGTTTTTT
TRBJ1-1 | TRBD1 | TRBV7-2 | - | CASSLVGQVNTEAFF | TGTGCCAGCAGCTTAGTCGGACAGGTGAACACTGAAGCTTTCTTT
TRBJ1-5 | - | TRBV12-5 | - | CASGLGQSYSNQPQHF | TGTGCTAGTGGTTTGGGACAGTCCTATAGCAATCAGCCCCAGCATTTT
TRBJ2-5 | - | TRBV2 | - | CASCVSNQETQYF | TGTGCCAGCTGTGTTTCAAATCAAGAGACCCAGTACTTC
TRBJ1-2 | TRBD1 | TRBV19 | - | CASSPDRVDYGYTF | TGTGCCAGTAGTCCGGACAGGGTGGACTATGGCTACACCTTC
TRBJ1-3 | - | TRBV27 | - | CASRARVGGGGPGNTIYF | TGTGCCAGCAGAGCCCGGGTCGGGGGAGGAGGGCCTGGAAACACCATATATTTT
TRBJ2-2 | TRBD2 | TRBV28 | - | CASITSTSVNTGELFF | TGTGCCAGCATCACTTCGACTAGCGTGAACACCGGGGAGCTGTTTTTT
TRBJ1-2 | TRBD1 | TRBV27 | - | CASSFAGQAQGGYTF | TGTGCCAGCAGTTTTGCGGGACAGGCACAAGGTGGCTACACCTTC
TRBJ1-3 | - | TRBV30 | - | CAWSPPSGNTIYF | TGTGCCTGGAGTCCCCCCAGTGGAAACACCATATATTTT
TRBJ1-1 | - | TRBV28 | - | CASRETNTEAFF | TGTGCCAGCCGGGAGACGAACACTGAAGCTTTCTTT
TRBJ2-3 | - | TRBV6-2/TRBV6-3 | - | CASSFRATDTQYF | TGTGCCAGCAGTTTCCGAGCCACAGATACGCAGTATTTT
TRBJ2-5 | TRBD2 | TRBV11-3 | - | CASSSTTGTSGSETQYF | TGTGCCAGCAGCTCCACTACCGGGACTAGCGGGAGCGAGACCCAGTACTTC
TRBJ1-2 | - | TRBV5-6 | - | CASSLLEGGGNYGYTF | TGTGCCAGCAGCTTGTTGGAGGGTGGAGGCAACTATGGCTACACCTTC
TRBJ2-7 | TRBD1 | TRBV6-5 | - | CASRTGTEVYEQYF | TGTGCCAGCAGGACCGGGACAGAAGTCTACGAGCAGTACTTC
TRBJ2-7 | - | TRBV5-1 | - | CASSLQGGYEQYF | TGCGCCAGCAGCTTACAGGGGGGGTACGAGCAGTACTTC
TRBJ2-7 | TRBD1 | TRBV29-1 | - | CSVVTGESSYEQYF | TGCAGCGTTGTCACAGGGGAAAGCTCCTACGAGCAGTACTTC
TRBJ2-1 | TRBD1 | TRBV6-5 | - | CASNKDRGNEQFF | TGTGCCAGCAATAAAGACAGGGGGAATGAGCAGTTCTTC
TRBJ1-6 | - | TRBV11-2 | - | CASSSTRSSPLHF | TGTGCCAGCAGCTCGACACGCAGTTCACCCCTCCACTTT